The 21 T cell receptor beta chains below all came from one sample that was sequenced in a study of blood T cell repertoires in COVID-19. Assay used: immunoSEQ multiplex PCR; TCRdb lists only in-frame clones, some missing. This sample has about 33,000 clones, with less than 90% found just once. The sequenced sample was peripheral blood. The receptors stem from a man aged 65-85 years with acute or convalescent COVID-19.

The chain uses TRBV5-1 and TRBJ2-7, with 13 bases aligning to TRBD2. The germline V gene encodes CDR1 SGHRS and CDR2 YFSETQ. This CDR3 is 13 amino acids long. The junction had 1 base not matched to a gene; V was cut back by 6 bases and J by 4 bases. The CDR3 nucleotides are TGCGCCAGCACGGGACTAGCGGGGTACGAGCAGTACTTC. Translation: CASTGLAGYEQYF.

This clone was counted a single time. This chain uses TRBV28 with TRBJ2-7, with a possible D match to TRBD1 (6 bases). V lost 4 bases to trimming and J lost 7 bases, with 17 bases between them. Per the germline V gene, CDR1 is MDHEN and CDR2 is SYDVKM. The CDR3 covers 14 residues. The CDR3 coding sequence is TGTGCCAGCAGTTGGTCAGGGGCAATAGTGGAGCAGTACTTC. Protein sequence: CASSWSGAIVEQYF.

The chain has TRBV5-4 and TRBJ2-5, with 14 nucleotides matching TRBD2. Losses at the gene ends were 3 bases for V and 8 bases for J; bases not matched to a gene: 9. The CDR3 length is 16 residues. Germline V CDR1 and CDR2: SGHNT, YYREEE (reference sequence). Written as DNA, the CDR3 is TGTGCCAGCAGCTCGGGACTAGCGGGAGATGGGGAAACCCAGTACTTC. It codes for CASSSGLAGDGETQYF.

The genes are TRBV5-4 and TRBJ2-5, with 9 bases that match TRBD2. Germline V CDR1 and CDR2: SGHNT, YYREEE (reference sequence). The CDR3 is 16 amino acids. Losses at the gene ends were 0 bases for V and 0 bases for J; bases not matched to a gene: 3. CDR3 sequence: CASSLGAGGYQETQYF. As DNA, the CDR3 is TGTGCCAGCAGCTTGGGGGCGGGAGGGTACCAAGAGACCCAGTACTTC.

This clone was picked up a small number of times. The CDR3 nucleotides are TGTGCCAGCTCCCCTGAGGGGGGGCTTAACACTGAAGCTTTCTTT. It yields the protein CASSPEGGLNTEAFF. The rearrangement uses TRBV28 and TRBJ1-1, with D possibly TRBD1 on 6 matching bases. The CDR3 spans 15 residues. Trimming shortened V by 8 bases and J by 2 bases, and 18 bases separated the two germline ends. CDR1 is MDHEN, CDR2 SYDVKM, per germline.

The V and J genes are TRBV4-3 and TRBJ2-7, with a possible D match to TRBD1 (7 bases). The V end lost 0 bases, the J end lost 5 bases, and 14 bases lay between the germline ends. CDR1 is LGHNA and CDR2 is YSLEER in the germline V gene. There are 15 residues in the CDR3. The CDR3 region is CASSQDLQGGDEQYF. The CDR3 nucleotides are TGCGCCAGCAGCCAAGATTTGCAGGGGGGAGACGAGCAGTACTTC.

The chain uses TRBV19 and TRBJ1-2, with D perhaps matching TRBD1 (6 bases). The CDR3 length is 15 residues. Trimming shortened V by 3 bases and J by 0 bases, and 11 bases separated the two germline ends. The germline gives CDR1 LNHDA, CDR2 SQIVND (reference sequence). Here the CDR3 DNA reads TGTGCCAGTAGTATCTGGGGGACACCTAACTATGGCTACACCTTC. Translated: CASSIWGTPNYGYTF.

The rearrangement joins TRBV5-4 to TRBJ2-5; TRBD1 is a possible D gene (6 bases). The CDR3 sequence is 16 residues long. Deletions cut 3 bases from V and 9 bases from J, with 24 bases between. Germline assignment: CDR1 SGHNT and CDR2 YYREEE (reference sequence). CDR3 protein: CASSSPGDGGSVAQYF. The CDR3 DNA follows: TGTGCCAGCAGCTCCCCAGGGGACGGTGGATCGGTGGCCCAGTACTTC.

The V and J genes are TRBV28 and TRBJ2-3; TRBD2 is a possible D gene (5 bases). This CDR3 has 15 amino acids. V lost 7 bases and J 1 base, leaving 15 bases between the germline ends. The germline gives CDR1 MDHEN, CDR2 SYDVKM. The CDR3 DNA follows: TGTGCCAGCACCTCTGGGAGTAGGCGCACAGATACGCAGTATTTT. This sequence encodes CASTSGSRRTDTQYF. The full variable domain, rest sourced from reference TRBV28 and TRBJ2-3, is DVKVTQSSRYLVKRTGEKVFLECVQDMDHENMFWYRQDPGLGLRLIYFSYDVKMKEKGDIPEGYSVSREKKERFSLILESASTNQTSMYLCASTSGSRRTDTQYFGPGTRLTVL.

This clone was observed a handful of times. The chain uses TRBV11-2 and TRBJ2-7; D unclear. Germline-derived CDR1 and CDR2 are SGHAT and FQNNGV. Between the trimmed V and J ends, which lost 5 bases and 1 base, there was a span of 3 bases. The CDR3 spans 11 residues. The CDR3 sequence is CASSVSYEQYF. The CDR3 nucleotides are TGTGCCAGCAGCGTATCCTACGAGCAGTACTTC.

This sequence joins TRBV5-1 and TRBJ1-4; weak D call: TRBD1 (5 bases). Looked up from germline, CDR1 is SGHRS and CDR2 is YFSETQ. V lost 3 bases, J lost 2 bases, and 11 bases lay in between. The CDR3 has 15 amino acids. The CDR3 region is CASSSGGFTNEKLFF. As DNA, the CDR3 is TGCGCCAGCAGCTCTGGGGGGTTCACTAATGAAAAACTGTTTTTT.

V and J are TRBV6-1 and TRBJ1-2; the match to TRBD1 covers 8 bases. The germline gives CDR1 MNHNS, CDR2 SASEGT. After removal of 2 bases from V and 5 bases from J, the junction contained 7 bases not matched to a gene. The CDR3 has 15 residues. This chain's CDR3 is CASSEIAGGGYGYTF. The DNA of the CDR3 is TGTGCCAGCAGTGAAATCGCAGGGGGCGGGTATGGCTACACCTTC.

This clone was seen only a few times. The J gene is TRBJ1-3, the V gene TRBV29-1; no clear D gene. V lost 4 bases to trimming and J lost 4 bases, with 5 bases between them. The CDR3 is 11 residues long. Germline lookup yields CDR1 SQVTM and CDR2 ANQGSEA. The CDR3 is CSVAGGNTIYF. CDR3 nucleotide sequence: TGCAGCGTTGCCGGGGGAAACACCATATATTTT.

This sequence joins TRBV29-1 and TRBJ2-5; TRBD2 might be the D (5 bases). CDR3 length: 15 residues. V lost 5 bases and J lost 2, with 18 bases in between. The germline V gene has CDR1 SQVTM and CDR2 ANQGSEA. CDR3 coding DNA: TGCAGCGTTTTGGTCCGGGAAGCGGTGCAAGAGACCCAGTACTTC. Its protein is CSVLVREAVQETQYF.

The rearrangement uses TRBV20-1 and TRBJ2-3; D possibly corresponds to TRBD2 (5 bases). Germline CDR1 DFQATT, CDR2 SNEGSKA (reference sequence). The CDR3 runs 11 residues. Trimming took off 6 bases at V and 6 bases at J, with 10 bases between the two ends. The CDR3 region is CSAERWDTQYF. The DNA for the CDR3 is TGCAGTGCGGAGCGGTGGGATACGCAGTATTTT.

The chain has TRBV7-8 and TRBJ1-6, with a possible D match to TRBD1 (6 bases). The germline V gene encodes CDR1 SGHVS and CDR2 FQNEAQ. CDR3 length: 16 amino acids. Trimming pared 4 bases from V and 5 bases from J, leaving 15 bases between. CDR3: CASSSLRGGNNSPLHF. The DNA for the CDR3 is TGTGCCAGCAGCTCGCTTAGGGGGGGCAATAATTCACCCCTCCACTTT. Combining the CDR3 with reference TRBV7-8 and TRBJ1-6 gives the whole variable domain GAGVSQSPRYKVAKRGQDVALRCDPISGHVSLFWYQQALGQGPEFLTYFQNEAQLDKSGLPSDRFFAERPEGSVSTLKIQRTQQEDSAVYLCASSSLRGGNNSPLHFGNGTRLTVT.

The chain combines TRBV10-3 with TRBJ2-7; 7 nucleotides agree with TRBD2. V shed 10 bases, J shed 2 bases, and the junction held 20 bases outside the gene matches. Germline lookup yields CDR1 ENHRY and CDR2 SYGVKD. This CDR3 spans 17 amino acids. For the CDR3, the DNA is TGTGCCACGGGGGGTTTAGGATCCGGGAAACTTGCCTACGAGCAGTACTTC. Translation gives CATGGLGSGKLAYEQYF.

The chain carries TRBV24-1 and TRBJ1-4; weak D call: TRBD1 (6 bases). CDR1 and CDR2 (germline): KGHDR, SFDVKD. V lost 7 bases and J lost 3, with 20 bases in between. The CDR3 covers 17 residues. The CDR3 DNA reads TGTGCCACCAGCCGAGGGGCAGGGGATCCGCCTAATGAAAAACTGTTTTTT. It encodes CATSRGAGDPPNEKLFF.

In nucleotides, the CDR3 is TGTGCCAGTACCTCGGGACTAGGCTACGAGCAGTACTTC. This translates into CASTSGLGYEQYF. The chain recombines TRBV19 with TRBJ2-7; the match to TRBD2 covers 8 bases. The germline gives CDR1 LNHDA, CDR2 SQIVND (reference sequence). V lost 7 bases, J lost 3 bases, and 5 bases stayed unmatched. This CDR3 has 13 residues.

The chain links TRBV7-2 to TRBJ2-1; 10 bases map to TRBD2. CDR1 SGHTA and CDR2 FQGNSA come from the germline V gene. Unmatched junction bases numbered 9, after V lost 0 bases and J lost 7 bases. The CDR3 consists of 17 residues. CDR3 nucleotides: TGTGCCAGCAGCTTAGCCTTTAGCGGGAGGAGGGGGAATGAGCAGTTCTTC. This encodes CASSLAFSGRRGNEQFF.

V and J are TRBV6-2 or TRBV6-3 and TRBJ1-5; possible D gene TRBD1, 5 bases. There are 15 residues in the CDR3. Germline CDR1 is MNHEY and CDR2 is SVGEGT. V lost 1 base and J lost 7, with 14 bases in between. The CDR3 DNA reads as TGTGCCAGCAGTTACTTCCGGCAGGGCGGACAGCCCCAGCATTTT. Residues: CASSYFRQGGQPQHF.